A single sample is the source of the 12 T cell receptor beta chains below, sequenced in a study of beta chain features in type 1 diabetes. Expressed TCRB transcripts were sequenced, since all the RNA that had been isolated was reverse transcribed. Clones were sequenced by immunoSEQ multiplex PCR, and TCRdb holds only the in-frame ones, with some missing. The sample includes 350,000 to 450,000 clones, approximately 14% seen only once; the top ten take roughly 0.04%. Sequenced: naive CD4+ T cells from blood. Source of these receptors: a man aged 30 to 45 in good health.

The CDR3 DNA follows: TGTGCCAGCAGCTTAGGAGCTAGCGGGGGTTACAATGAGCAGTTCTTC. Translated, it gives CASSLGASGGYNEQFF. The chain links TRBV7-8 to TRBJ2-1, with 10 bases fitting TRBD2. CDR1 is SGHVS and CDR2 is FQNEAQ in the germline V gene. V was pared by 1 base and J by 4 bases, with 4 bases of the junction left unmatched. The CDR3 is made up of 16 amino acids.

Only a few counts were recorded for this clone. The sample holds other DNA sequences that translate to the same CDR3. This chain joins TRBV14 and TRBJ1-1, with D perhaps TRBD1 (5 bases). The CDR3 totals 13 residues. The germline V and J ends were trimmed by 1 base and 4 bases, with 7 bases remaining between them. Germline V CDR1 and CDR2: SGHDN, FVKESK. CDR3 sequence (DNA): TGTGCCAGCAGCCAAGTCGGGGCCACTGAAGCTTTCTTT. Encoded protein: CASSQVGATEAFF.

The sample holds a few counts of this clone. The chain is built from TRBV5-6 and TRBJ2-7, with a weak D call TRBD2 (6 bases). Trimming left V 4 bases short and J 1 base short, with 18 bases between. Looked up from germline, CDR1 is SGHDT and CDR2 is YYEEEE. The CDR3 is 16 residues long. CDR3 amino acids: CASSTGGPHGSYEQYV. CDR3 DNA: TGTGCCAGCAGCACAGGAGGGCCCCATGGGTCCTACGAGCAGTACGTC.

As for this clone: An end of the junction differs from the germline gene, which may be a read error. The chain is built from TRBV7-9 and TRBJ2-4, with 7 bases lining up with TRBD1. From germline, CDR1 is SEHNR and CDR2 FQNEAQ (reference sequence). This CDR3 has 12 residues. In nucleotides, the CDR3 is TGTGCCAGCAGCTTAAGGGGGAGACAGGGCATCTTC. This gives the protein CASSLRGRQGIF. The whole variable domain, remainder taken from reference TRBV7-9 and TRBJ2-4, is DTGVSQNPRHKITKRGQNVTFRCDPISEHNRLYWYRQTLGQGPEFLTYFQNEAQLEKSRLLSDRFSAERPKGSFSTLEIQRTEQGDSAMYLCASSLRGRQGIFGAGTRLSVL.

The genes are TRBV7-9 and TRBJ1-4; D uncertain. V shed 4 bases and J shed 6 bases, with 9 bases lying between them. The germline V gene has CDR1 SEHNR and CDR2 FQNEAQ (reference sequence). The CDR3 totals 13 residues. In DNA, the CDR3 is TGTGCCAGCAGCTCAGGCGGGGATGAAAAACTGTTTTTT. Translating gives CASSSGGDEKLFF.

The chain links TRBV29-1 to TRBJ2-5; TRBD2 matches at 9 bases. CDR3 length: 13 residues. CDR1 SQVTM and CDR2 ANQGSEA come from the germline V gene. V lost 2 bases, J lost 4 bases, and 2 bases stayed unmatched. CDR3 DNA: TGCAGCGTTGAACTAGCGGGAATAGAGACCCAGTACTTC. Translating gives CSVELAGIETQYF.

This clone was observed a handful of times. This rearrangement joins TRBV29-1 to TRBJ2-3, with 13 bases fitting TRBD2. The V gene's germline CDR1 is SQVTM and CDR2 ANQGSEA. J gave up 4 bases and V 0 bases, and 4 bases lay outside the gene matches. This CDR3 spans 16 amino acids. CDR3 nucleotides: TGCAGCGTTGAAGACGGACTAGCGGGGGTGGCAGATACGCAGTATTTT. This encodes CSVEDGLAGVADTQYF.

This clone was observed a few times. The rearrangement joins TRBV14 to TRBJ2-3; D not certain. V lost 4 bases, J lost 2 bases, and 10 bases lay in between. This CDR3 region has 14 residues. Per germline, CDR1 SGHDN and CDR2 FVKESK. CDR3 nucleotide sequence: TGTGCCAGCAGCCGTTACTTCCACACAGATACGCAGTATTTT. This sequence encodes CASSRYFHTDTQYF.

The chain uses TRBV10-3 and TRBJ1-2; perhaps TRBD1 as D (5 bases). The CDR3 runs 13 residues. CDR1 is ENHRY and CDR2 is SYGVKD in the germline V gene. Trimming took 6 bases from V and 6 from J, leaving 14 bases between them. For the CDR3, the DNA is TGTGCCATCAGGGCCCTGGGACGAAATGGCTACACCTTC. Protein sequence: CAIRALGRNGYTF.

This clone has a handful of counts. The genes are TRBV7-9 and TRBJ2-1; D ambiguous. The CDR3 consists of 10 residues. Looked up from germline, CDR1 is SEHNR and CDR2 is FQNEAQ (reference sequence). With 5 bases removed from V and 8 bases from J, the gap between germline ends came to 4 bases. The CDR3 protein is CASSGYEQFF. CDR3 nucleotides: TGTGCCAGCAGCGGTTATGAGCAGTTCTTC.

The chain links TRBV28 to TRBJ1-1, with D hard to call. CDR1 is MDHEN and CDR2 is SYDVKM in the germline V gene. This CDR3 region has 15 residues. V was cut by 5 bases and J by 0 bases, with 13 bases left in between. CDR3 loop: CASSTHTTMNTEAFF. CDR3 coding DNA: TGTGCCAGCAGTACCCATACGACGATGAACACTGAAGCTTTCTTT.

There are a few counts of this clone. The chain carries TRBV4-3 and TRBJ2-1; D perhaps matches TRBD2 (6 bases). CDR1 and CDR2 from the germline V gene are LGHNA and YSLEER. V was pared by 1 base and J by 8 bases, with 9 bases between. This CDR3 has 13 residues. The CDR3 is CASSQAGGDEQFF. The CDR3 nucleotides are TGCGCCAGCAGCCAAGCCGGCGGGGATGAGCAGTTCTTC.